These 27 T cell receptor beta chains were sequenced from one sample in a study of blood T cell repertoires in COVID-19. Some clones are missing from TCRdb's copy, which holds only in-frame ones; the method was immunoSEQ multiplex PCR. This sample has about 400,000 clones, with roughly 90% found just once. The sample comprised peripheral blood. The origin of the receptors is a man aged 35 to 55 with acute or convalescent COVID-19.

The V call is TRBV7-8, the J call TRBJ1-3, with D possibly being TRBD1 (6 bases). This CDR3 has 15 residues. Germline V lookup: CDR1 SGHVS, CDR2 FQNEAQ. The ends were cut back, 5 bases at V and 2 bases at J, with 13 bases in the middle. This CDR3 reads CASSQKRGPGNTIYF. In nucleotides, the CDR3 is TGTGCCAGCAGCCAAAAGCGGGGGCCTGGAAACACCATATATTTT.

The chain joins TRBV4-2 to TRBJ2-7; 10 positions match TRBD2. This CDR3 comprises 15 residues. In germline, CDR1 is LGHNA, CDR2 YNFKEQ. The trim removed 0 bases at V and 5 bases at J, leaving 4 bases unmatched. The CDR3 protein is CASSQESSGRDEQYF. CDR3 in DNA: TGTGCCAGCAGCCAAGAGTCCAGCGGGAGGGACGAGCAGTACTTC.

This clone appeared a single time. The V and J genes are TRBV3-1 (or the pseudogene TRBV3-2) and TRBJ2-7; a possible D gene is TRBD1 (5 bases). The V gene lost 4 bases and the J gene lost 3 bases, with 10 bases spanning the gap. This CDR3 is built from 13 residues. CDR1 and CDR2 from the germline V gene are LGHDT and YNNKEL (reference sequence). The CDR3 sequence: CASSLGQVYEQYF. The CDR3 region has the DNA TGTGCCAGCAGCCTAGGACAAGTCTACGAGCAGTACTTC.

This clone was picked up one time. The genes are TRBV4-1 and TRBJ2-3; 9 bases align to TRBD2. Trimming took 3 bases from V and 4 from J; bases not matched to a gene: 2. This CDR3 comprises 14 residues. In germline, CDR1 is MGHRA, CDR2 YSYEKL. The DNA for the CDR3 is TGCGCCAGCAGCCACAGACTAGCGGCAGATACGCAGTATTTT. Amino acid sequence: CASSHRLAADTQYF.

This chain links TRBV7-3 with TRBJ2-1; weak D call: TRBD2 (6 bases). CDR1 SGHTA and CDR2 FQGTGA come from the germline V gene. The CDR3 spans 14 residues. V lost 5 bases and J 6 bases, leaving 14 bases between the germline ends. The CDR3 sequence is CASSTGLTINEQFF. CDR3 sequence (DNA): TGTGCCAGCAGCACGGGACTGACAATCAATGAGCAGTTCTTC.

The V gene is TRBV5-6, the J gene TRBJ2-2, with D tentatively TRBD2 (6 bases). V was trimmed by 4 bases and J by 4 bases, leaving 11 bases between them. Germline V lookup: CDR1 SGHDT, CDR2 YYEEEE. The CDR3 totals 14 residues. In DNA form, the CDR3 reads TGTGCCAGCAGCCGCGGGGTCGTCACCGGGGAGCTGTTTTTT. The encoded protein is CASSRGVVTGELFF.

The CDR3 sequence: CASSSRSSYEQYF. The CDR3 region has the DNA TGTGCCAGCTCATCACGGAGCTCCTACGAGCAGTACTTC. The chain has TRBV5-4 and TRBJ2-7; no definite D call. CDR1 and CDR2 (germline): SGHNT, YYREEE (reference sequence). V was pared by 7 bases and J by 0 bases, with 11 bases between. The CDR3 is 13 residues long.

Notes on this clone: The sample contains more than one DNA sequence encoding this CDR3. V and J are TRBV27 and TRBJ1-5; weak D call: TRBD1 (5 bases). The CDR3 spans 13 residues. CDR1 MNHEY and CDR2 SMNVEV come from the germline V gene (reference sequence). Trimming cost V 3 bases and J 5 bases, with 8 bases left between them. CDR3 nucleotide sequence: TGTGCCAGCAGTTTGCAGGGTTATCAGCCCCAGCATTTT. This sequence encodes CASSLQGYQPQHF.

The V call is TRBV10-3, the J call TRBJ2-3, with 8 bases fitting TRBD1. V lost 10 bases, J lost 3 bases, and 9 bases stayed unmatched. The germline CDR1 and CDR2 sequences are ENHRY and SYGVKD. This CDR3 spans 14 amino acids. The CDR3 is CATTAGQGTDTQYF. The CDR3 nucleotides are TGTGCCACGACGGCCGGACAGGGAACAGATACGCAGTATTTT.

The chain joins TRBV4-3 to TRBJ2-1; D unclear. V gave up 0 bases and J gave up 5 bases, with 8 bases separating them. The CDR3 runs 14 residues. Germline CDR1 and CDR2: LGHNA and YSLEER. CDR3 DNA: TGCGCCAGCAGCCAAGATTCCAGGAACAATGAGCAGTTCTTC. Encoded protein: CASSQDSRNNEQFF.

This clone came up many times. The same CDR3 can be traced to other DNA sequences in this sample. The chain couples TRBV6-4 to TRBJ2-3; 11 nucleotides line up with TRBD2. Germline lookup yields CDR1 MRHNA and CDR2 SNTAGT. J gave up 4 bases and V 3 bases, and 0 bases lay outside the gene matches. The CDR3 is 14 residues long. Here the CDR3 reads CASSELAGADTQYF. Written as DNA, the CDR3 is TGTGCCAGCAGTGAACTAGCGGGGGCAGATACGCAGTATTTT.

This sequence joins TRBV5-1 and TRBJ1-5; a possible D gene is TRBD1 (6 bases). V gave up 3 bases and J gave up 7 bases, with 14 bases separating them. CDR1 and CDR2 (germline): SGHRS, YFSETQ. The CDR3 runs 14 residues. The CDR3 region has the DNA TGCGCCAGCAGCTCTACAGGGTCAGGACAGCCCCAGCATTTT. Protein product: CASSSTGSGQPQHF.

The CDR3 protein is CASSLDRVGKLFF. DNA for the CDR3: TGTGCCAGCAGCTTAGACAGGGTGGGAAAACTGTTTTTT. The chain carries TRBV7-9 and TRBJ1-4, with a tentative D call TRBD1 (6 bases). Germline V gives CDR1 SEHNR, CDR2 FQNEAQ (reference sequence). The germline V and J ends were trimmed by 1 base and 10 bases, with 10 bases remaining between them. CDR3 length: 13 amino acids.

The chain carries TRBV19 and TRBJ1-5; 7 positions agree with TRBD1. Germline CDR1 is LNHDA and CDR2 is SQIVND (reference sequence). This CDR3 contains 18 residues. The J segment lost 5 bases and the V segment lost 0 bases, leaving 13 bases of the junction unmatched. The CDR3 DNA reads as TGTGCCAGTAGTATAGATTTCAGGGGGAGGAACCGGGATCAGCCCCAGCATTTT. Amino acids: CASSIDFRGRNRDQPQHF.

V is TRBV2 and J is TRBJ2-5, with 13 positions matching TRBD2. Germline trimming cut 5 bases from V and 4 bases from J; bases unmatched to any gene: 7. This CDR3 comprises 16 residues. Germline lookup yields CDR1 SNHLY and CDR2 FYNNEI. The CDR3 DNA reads TGTGCCAGCAGTCCCCGAGGACTAGCGGGGGTAGAGACCCAGTACTTC. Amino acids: CASSPRGLAGVETQYF.

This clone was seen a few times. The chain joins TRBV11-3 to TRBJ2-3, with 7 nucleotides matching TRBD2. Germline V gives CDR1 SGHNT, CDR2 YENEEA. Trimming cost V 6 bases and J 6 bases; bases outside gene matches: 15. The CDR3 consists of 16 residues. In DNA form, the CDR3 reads TGTGCCAGCAGAATAGAGGATGCGGGAGAGCGGGATACGCAGTATTTT. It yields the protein CASRIEDAGERDTQYF.

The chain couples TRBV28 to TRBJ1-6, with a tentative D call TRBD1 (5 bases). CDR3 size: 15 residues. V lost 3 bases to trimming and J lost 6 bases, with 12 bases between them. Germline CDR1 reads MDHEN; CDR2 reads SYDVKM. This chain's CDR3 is CASSLRREPNSPLHF. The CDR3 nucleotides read TGTGCCAGCAGTTTGCGCAGGGAACCTAATTCACCCCTCCACTTT.

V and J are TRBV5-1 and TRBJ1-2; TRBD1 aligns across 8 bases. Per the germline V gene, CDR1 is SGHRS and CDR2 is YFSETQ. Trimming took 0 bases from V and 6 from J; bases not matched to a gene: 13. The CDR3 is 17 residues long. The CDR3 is CASSLAYSGGVGDGYTF. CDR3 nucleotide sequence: TGCGCCAGCAGCTTGGCCTATTCAGGGGGCGTAGGTGATGGCTACACCTTC.

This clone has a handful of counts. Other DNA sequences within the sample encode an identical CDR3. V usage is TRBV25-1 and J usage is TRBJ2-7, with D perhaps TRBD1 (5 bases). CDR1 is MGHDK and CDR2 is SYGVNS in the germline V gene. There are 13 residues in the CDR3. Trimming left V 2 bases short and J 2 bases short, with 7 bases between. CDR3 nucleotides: TGTGCCAGCAGTGAAGCAGGGACCTACGAGCAGTACTTC. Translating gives CASSEAGTYEQYF.

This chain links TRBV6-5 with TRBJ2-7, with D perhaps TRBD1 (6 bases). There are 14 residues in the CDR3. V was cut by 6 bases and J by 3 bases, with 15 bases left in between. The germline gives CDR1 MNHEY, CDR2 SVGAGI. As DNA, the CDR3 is TGTGCCAGCAGGACCGGGACACCTAACTACGAGCAGTACTTC. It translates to CASRTGTPNYEQYF.

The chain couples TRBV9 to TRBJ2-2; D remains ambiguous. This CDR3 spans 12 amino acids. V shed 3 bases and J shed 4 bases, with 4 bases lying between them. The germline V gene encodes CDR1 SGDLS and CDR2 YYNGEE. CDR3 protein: CASSAGTGELFF. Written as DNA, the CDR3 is TGTGCCAGCAGCGCCGGCACCGGGGAGCTGTTTTTT.

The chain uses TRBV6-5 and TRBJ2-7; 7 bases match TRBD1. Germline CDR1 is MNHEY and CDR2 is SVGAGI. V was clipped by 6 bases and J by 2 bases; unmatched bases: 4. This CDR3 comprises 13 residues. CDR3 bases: TGTGCCAGCAGGGGGGACAGCCCCTACGAGCAGTACTTC. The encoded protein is CASRGDSPYEQYF.

CDR3: CASSQYDRLYGYTF. The CDR3 nucleotides read TGTGCCAGCAGCCAATATGACCGACTCTATGGCTACACCTTC. The chain links TRBV14 to TRBJ1-2; unclear D gene. In germline, CDR1 is SGHDN, CDR2 FVKESK. Trimming cost V 2 bases and J 4 bases, with 11 bases left between them. The CDR3 extends over 14 amino acids.

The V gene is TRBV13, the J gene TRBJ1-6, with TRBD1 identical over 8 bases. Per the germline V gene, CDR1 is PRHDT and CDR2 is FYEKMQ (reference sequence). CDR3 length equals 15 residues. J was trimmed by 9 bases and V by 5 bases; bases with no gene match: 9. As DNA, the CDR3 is TGTGCCAGCAGCCGCGGACAGGGAGGCGGTTCACCCCTCCACTTT. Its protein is CASSRGQGGGSPLHF. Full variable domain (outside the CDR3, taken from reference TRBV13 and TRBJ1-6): AAGVIQSPRHLIKEKRETATLKCYPIPRHDTVYWYQQGPGQDPQFLISFYEKMQSDKGSIPDRFSAQQFSDYHSELNMSSLELGDSALYFCASSRGQGGGSPLHFGNGTRLTVT.

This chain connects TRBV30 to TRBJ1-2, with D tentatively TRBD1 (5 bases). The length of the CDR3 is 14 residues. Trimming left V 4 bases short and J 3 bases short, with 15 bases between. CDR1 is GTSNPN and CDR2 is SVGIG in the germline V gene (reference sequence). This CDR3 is CAWIQQEIDYGYTF. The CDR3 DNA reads TGTGCCTGGATTCAACAGGAGATTGACTATGGCTACACCTTC.

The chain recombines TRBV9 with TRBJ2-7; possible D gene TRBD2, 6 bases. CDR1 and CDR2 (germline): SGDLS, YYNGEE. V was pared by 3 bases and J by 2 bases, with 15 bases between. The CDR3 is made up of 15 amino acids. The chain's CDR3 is CASSAGLPTTYEQYF. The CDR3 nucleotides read TGTGCCAGCAGCGCGGGACTGCCTACGACCTACGAGCAGTACTTC.

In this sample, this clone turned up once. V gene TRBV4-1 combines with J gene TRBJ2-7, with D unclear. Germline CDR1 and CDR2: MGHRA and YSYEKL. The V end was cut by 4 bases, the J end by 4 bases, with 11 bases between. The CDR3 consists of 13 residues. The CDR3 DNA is TGCGCCAGCAGCCGTGGCACCTCTTACGAGCAGTACTTC. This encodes CASSRGTSYEQYF.